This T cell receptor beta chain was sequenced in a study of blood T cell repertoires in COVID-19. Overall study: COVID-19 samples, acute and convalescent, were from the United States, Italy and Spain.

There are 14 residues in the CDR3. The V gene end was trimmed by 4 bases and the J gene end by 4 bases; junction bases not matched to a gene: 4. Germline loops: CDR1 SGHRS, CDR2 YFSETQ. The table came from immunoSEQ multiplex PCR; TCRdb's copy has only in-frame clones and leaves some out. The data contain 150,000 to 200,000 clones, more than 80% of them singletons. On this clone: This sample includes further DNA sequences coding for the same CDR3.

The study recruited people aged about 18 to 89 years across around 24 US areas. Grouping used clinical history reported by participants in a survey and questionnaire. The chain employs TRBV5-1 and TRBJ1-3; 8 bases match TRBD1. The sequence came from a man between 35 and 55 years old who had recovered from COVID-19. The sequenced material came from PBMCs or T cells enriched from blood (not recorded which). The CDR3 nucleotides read TGCGCCAGCAGCAGCCGGGACAGGGGAAACACCATATATTTT. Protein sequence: CASSSRDRGNTIYF.